The entry that follows covers one TCR beta chain sequence. Sequenced by immunoSEQ multiplex PCR; TCRdb stores in-frame clones only, minus some. The sample includes roughly 250,000 clones, 80% to 90% of them seen just once. The data stem from a study of blood T cell repertoires in COVID-19. On the study more broadly: Some COVID-19 samples were acute and others convalescent; all came from the United States, Italy and Spain. T cells, B-cell-depleted T cells, or PBMCs supplied cDNA or gDNA.

Participant ages covered about 18 to 89 years across about two dozen US areas. Cohort assignment relied on participant-reported clinical history. Unmatched junction bases numbered 9, after V lost 3 bases and J lost 5 bases. The CDR3 has 15 residues. Looked up from germline, CDR1 is GTSNPN and CDR2 is SVGIG (reference sequence). The rearrangement joins TRBV30 to TRBJ2-3, with TRBD1 identical over 9 bases. The sample consisted of PBMCs or T cells enriched from blood (not recorded which). The TCR comes from a woman in her thirties with acute COVID-19. CDR3 DNA: TGTGCCTGGAGCGCTCCGGGACAGGGCAGAGATACGCAGTATTTT. The encoded protein is CAWSAPGQGRDTQYF.